This note documents a single TCR beta chain sequence. Its antigen is unknown. Per germline, CDR1 SGHDT and CDR2 YYEEEE. The CDR3 extends over 14 amino acids. With V trimmed by 0 bases and J by 6 bases, 4 bases remained unmatched. The authors reverse transcribed all of the isolated RNA, so sequencing captured expressed TCRB transcripts. The assay was immunoSEQ multiplex PCR, and TCRdb's table has in-frame clones only and misses some. The sample includes under 400,000 clones, roughly an eighth of them seen just once. This record belongs to a study of beta chain features in type 1 diabetes. Study results and limitations: Moderate but significant shortening of TCRB CDR3s was recorded in all four CD4+ subsets from Type 1 diabetes patients.

This receptor was identified in a woman younger than 30 with type 1 diabetes. The chain has TRBV5-6 and TRBJ1-2; TRBD1 agrees at 8 bases. Sequenced input: naive CD4+ T cells from blood. CDR3 in DNA: TGTGCCAGCAGCTTGGCGGACAGGGTGCATGGCTACACCTTC. Its protein product is CASSLADRVHGYTF.